Below, 24 T cell receptor beta chains from the same sample are listed, as sequenced in a study of blood T cells in healthy people across ages. With a J-beta primer mix and a sample-barcoded 5' primer, a second PCR ran about 7 to 12 cycles. TCRdb ran MiXCR on the 5' RACE reads and lists one entry per CDR3 protein. The sample carries fewer than 1 million distinct CDR3 sequences, roughly 44% recorded once. The sequencing sample was made of blood. The receptors were sampled from a man in his sixties in good health.

V and J are TRBV9 and TRBJ2-1, with D unresolved. Germline assignment: CDR1 SGDLS and CDR2 YYNGEE. The CDR3 has 14 residues. Trimming removed 3 bases from V and 2 bases from J, with 9 bases in between. As DNA, the CDR3 is TGTGCCAGCAGCGCCTCAGGACCCTACAATGAGCAGTTCTTC. Encoded protein: CASSASGPYNEQFF.

This clonotype was counted between two and nine times. The genes are TRBV3-1 and TRBJ2-6; tentative D call: TRBD1 (7 bases). V shed 2 bases and J shed 1 base, with 18 bases lying between them. Germline CDR1 is LGHDT and CDR2 is YNNKEL (reference sequence). This CDR3 spans 19 amino acids. The CDR3 DNA is TGTGCCAGCAGCCAAATGCGGCGGGACAGCCCTTCTGGGGCCAACGTCCTGACTTTC. Residues: CASSQMRRDSPSGANVLTF.

The genes are TRBV10-3 and TRBJ2-7; D might be TRBD1 (5 bases). The ends were cut back, 3 bases at V and 7 bases at J, with 19 bases in the middle. The germline gives CDR1 ENHRY, CDR2 SYGVKD. The CDR3 loop spans 15 amino acids. Here the CDR3 reads CAISEGSPQVNEQYF. CDR3 DNA: TGTGCCATCAGTGAAGGGTCTCCACAGGTCAATGAGCAGTACTTC.

This rearrangement joins TRBV7-8 to TRBJ1-1; D call uncertain. Germline V gene sequence: CDR1 SGHVS, CDR2 FQNEAQ. V lost 7 bases, J lost 3 bases, and 9 bases lay in between. The length of the CDR3 is 12 residues. The CDR3 bases are TGTGCCAGCACCGGAGGAGACACTGAAGCTTTCTTT. Encoded protein: CASTGGDTEAFF.

In its sample, this clonotype was seen many times. For the CDR3, the DNA is TGCAGCGTTGATATAGGACTAGCCCGGGGAGGGGAGCTGTTTTTT. This gives the protein CSVDIGLARGGELFF. This chain joins TRBV29-1 and TRBJ2-2; 8 bases line up with TRBD2. V dropped 3 bases and J dropped 8; count of bases not matched to a gene: 11. Germline V gene data show CDR1 as SQVTM and CDR2 as ANQGSEA. The CDR3 has 15 residues.

This clonotype appeared a few times. The genes are TRBV6-6 and TRBJ2-7; unclear D gene. The CDR3 has 13 residues. V lost 6 bases and J lost 6, with 15 bases in between. Germline values: CDR1 MNHNY, CDR2 SVGAGI (reference sequence). CDR3 in DNA: TGTGCCAGCAGCCCCGGGCCTCCGACCGAGCAGTACTTC. This codes for CASSPGPPTEQYF.

The rearrangement uses TRBV5-1 and TRBJ2-5, with D hard to call. The CDR3 runs to 12 residues. Germline-derived CDR1 and CDR2 are SGHRS and YFSETQ. Trimming cost V 3 bases and J 2 bases, with 5 bases left between them. CDR3 amino acids: CASSCDQETQYF. The CDR3 DNA reads TGCGCCAGCAGCTGTGATCAAGAGACCCAGTACTTC.

This clonotype turned up a few times. The chain employs TRBV10-2 and TRBJ1-1, with D perhaps TRBD1 (5 bases). CDR3 length equals 14 residues. Between the trimmed V and J ends, which lost 6 bases and 3 bases, there was a span of 14 bases. Germline lookup yields CDR1 WSHSY and CDR2 SAAADI. CDR3 nucleotide sequence: TGCGCCAGCAGGCCAGACAGTACCTACACTGAAGCTTTCTTT. Translating it yields CASRPDSTYTEAFF.

The chain is built from TRBV6-5 and TRBJ2-5; TRBD2 might be the D (5 bases). Germline V gene data show CDR1 as MNHEY and CDR2 as SVGAGI. The CDR3 loop spans 12 amino acids. Trimming cost V 9 bases and J 11 bases, with 19 bases left between them. This CDR3 is CASTGSYNEQYF. The CDR3 DNA reads TGTGCCAGTACGGGAAGTTACAATGAGCAGTACTTC.

This clonotype was detected only a few times. The chain is built from TRBV2 and TRBJ1-6, with 10 bases aligning to TRBD1. The germline V gene encodes CDR1 SNHLY and CDR2 FYNNEI. V gave up 4 bases and J gave up 3 bases; unmatched junction bases: 0. The CDR3 has 15 amino acids. CDR3 bases: TGTGCCAGCAGTGGGACAGGGGGCTATAATTCACCCCTCCACTTT. Protein sequence: CASSGTGGYNSPLHF.

This chain joins TRBV4-3 and TRBJ2-5; a possible D gene is TRBD1 (6 bases). CDR3 size: 15 residues. Germline CDR1 is LGHNA and CDR2 is YSLEER. The V and J ends lost 2 bases and 2 bases respectively, with 12 bases between them. Here the CDR3 reads CASSQWDKAQETQYF. CDR3 DNA sequence: TGCGCCAGCAGCCAATGGGACAAAGCACAAGAGACCCAGTACTTC.

The sample holds a few counts of this clonotype. The chain uses TRBV7-9 and TRBJ1-1; possible D gene TRBD1, 5 bases. Trimming took off 7 bases at V and 8 bases at J, with 11 bases between the two ends. The CDR3 runs 11 residues. Per the germline V gene, CDR1 is SEHNR and CDR2 is FQNEAQ (reference sequence). CDR3 in amino acids: CASTSDREAFF. CDR3 in DNA: TGTGCCAGCACCTCCGACAGAGAAGCTTTCTTT.

This clonotype has a handful of counts. The chain employs TRBV4-3 and TRBJ1-4, with a weak D call TRBD1 (6 bases). V was shortened by 0 bases and J by 5 bases, with 10 bases between the two germline ends. Germline CDR1 is LGHNA and CDR2 is YSLEER. The CDR3 consists of 15 residues. The CDR3 sequence is CASSQEAGVNEKLFF. The CDR3 bases are TGCGCCAGCAGCCAAGAAGCAGGGGTGAATGAAAAACTGTTTTTT.

The V and J genes are TRBV7-2 and TRBJ1-5; perhaps TRBD1 as D (5 bases). The CDR3 runs to 15 residues. Germline V gives CDR1 SGHTA, CDR2 FQGNSA. With 0 bases removed from V and 7 bases from J, the gap between germline ends came to 13 bases. The CDR3 DNA reads TGTGCCAGCAGCTTAGCCGAGGGGTCGGGGCAGCCCCAGCATTTT. Its protein product is CASSLAEGSGQPQHF.

With respect to this clonotype: The junction differs from germline at one of its ends, possibly a read error. The CDR3, as DNA: TGCGCCAGCAACCAAGCTCCGGACGGCGGGGAGACCCAGTACTTC. Translated: CASNQAPDGGETQYF. The gene calls are TRBV4-3 and TRBJ2-5, with D maybe TRBD2 (5 bases). The CDR3 has 15 amino acids. The V gene's germline CDR1 is LGHNA and CDR2 YSLEER.

The chain carries TRBV12-3 or TRBV12-4 and TRBJ2-5, with D unclear. Trimming pared 0 bases from V and 2 bases from J, leaving 7 bases between. This CDR3 region has 14 residues. CDR3 amino acids: CASSLAQVQETQYF. The CDR3 nucleotides are TGTGCCAGCAGTTTAGCTCAGGTTCAAGAGACCCAGTACTTC.

The chain is built from TRBV6-6 and TRBJ1-5, with D uncertain. The CDR3 runs to 13 residues. V lost 0 bases to trimming and J lost 7 bases, with 7 bases between them. CDR1 and CDR2 from the germline V gene are MNHNY and SVGAGI (reference sequence). The CDR3 loop reads CASSYSLVQPQHF. DNA for the CDR3: TGTGCCAGCAGTTACTCGCTTGTCCAGCCCCAGCATTTT.

The table lists this clonotype with a count of one. The rearrangement joins TRBV4-3 to TRBJ2-5; 9 nucleotides align to TRBD1. The trim removed 1 base at V and 10 bases at J, leaving 16 bases unmatched. The CDR3 has 17 residues. CDR1 is LGHNA and CDR2 is YSLEER in the germline V gene. The CDR3 reads CASSQGYAGQGSDDQYF. The CDR3 DNA reads as TGCGCCAGCAGCCAAGGGTATGCAGGACAGGGGTCGGATGACCAGTACTTC.

This clonotype occurred a few times. The CDR3 loop reads CASREGLAGDNEQFF. In DNA, the CDR3 is TGTGCCAGCAGAGAGGGACTAGCGGGGGACAATGAGCAGTTCTTC. This chain uses TRBV12-3 or TRBV12-4 with TRBJ2-1; 14 bases match TRBD2. V shed 6 bases, J shed 5 bases, and the junction held 3 bases outside the gene matches. The CDR3 is made up of 15 amino acids.

This clonotype was seen a few times. V is TRBV28 and J is TRBJ2-5, with 10 bases identical to TRBD2. With V trimmed by 3 bases and J by 1 base, 5 bases remained unmatched. The CDR3 sequence is 16 residues long. Germline V gene lookup returns CDR1 MDHEN and CDR2 SYDVKM. The CDR3 spells CASSFGSGGSQETQYF. CDR3 nucleotide sequence: TGTGCCAGCAGTTTTGGTAGCGGGGGGTCCCAAGAGACCCAGTACTTC.

This chain connects TRBV12-3 or TRBV12-4 to TRBJ1-1, with D possibly matching TRBD1 (5 bases). Trimming pared 5 bases from V and 4 bases from J, leaving 14 bases between. This CDR3 is 14 amino acids long. Here the CDR3 DNA reads TGTGCCAGCAGTGCCCAGGGTGGGGGCACTGAAGCTTTCTTT. It is translated as CASSAQGGGTEAFF.

This chain joins TRBV20-1 and TRBJ1-2; 10 positions match TRBD1. CDR1 DFQATT and CDR2 SNEGSKA come from the germline V gene (reference sequence). V lost 6 bases to trimming and J lost 8 bases; unmatched junction nucleotides: 18. The CDR3 loop spans 16 amino acids. CDR3 coding DNA: TGCAGTGCCGACACCGGGACAGGGGACGAATTTAGAGGCTACACCTTC. Amino acid sequence: CSADTGTGDEFRGYTF.

V is TRBV5-4 and J is TRBJ2-3; D is uncertain. Germline V lookup: CDR1 SGHNT, CDR2 YYREEE (reference sequence). This CDR3 is 16 amino acids long. V lost 0 bases and J lost 0, with 11 bases in between. The CDR3 nucleotides are TGTGCCAGCAGCTTGGGACTTCTTTCTAGCACAGATACGCAGTATTTT. Translated: CASSLGLLSSTDTQYF.

The V gene is TRBV5-1, the J gene TRBJ2-1, with unresolved D. The germline V gene has CDR1 SGHRS and CDR2 YFSETQ. The V end lost 5 bases, the J end lost 0 bases, and 12 bases lay between the germline ends. This CDR3 region has 15 residues. The CDR3 protein is CASSKTSSSYNEQFF. The CDR3 DNA sequence: TGCGCCAGCAGTAAAACTTCTAGCTCCTACAATGAGCAGTTCTTC.